This T cell receptor (beta chain) was recorded in a study of blood T cell repertoires in COVID-19. Authors' analysis steps: Nucleated cell number was recorded as an estimate derived from reference gene primer amplification. TCRdb's table, derived via immunoSEQ multiplex PCR, lists solely in-frame clones and lacks some. The V and J calls and clone size are taken from that table; D and trimming were inferred from the DNA. The sample yields roughly 60,000 clones, about 81% seen once. This CDR3 is built from 16 residues. V trimming: 4 bases; J trimming: 0 bases; junction bases outside the gene matches: 3. Germline V gene lookup returns CDR1 SGHTA and CDR2 FQGNSA.

This clonotype originated in an elderly man with acute or convalescent COVID-19. The sample taken for sequencing was peripheral blood. This sequence joins TRBV7-2 and TRBJ2-1, with 10 positions matching TRBD2. The CDR3 spells CASSSKRGGSYNEQFF. The CDR3, as DNA: TGTGCCAGCAGCTCGAAGCGGGGGGGCTCCTACAATGAGCAGTTCTTC.